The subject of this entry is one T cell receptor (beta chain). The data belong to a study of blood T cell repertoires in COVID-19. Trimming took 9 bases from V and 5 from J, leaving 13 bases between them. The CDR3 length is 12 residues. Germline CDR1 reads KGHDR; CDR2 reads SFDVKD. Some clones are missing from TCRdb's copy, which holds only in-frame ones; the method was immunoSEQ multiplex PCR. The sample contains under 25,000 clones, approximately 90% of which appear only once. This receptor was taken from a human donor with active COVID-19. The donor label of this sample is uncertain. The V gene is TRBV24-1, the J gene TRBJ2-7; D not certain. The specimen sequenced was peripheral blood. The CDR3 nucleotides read TGTGCCACCTCCCGTGAGTCCGACGAGCAGTACTTC. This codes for CATSRESDEQYF.